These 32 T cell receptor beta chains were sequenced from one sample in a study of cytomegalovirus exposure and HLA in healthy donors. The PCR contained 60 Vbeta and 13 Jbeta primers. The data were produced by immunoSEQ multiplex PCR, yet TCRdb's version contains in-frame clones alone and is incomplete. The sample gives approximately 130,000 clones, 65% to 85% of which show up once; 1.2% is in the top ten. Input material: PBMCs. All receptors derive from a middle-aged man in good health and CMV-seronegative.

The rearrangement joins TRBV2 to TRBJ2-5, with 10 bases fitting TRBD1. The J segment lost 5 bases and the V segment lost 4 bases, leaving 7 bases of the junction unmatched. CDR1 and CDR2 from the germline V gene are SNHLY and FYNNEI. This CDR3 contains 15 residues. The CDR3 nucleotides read TGTGCCAGCAGTGCGACAGGGGGCAAGATTGAGACCCAGTACTTC. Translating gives CASSATGGKIETQYF.

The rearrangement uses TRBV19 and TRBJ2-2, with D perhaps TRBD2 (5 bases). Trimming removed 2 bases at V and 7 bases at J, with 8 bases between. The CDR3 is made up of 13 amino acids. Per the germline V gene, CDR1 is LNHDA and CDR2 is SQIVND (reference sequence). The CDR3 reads CASSIREGGELFF. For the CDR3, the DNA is TGTGCCAGTAGTATACGAGAGGGCGGGGAGCTGTTTTTT.

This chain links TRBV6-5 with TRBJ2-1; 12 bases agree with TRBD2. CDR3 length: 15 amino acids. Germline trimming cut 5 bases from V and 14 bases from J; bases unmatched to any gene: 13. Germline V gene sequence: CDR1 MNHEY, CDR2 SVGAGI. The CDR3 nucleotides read TGTGCCAGCAGTCCCCGACTAGCGGGAGCCCCCCAGGAGTTCTTC. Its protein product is CASSPRLAGAPQEFF.

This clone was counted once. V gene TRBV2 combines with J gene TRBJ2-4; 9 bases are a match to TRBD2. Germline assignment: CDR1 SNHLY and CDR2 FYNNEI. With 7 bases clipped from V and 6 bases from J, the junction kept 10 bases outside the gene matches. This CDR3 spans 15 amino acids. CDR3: CASNPFAGGLNIQYF. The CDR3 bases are TGTGCCAGCAATCCCTTCGCGGGAGGGCTAAACATTCAGTACTTC.

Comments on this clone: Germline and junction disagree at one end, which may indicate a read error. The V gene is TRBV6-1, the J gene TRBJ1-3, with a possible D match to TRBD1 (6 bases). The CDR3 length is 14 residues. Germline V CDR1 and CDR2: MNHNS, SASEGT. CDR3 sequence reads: CASSEGGAGNTIYF. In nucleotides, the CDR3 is TGTGCCAGCAGCGAAGGGGGAGCTGGAAACACCATATATTTT.

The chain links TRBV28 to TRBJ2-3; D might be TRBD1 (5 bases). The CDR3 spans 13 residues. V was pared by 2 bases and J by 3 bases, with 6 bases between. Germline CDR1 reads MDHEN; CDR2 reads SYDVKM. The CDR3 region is CASSLKGTDTQYF. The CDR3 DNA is TGTGCCAGCAGTTTAAAGGGGACAGATACGCAGTATTTT.

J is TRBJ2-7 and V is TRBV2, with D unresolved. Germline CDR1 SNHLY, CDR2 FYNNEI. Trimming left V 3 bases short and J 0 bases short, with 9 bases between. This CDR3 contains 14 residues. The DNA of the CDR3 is TGTGCCAGCAGTGAGGTGCTAGGCTCCTACGAGCAGTACTTC. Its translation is CASSEVLGSYEQYF.

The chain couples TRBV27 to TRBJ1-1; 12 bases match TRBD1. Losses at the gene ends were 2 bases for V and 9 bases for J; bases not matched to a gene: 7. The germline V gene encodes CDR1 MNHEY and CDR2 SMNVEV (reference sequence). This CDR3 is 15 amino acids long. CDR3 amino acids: CASSLGDRGHPKAFF. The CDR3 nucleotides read TGTGCCAGCAGTTTAGGGGACAGGGGGCATCCGAAAGCTTTCTTT.

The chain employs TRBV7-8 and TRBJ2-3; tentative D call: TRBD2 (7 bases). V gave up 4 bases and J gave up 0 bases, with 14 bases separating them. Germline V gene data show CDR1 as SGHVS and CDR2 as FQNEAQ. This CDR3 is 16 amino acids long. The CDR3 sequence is CASSSPGGASTDTQYF. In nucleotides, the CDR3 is TGTGCCAGCAGCTCCCCGGGGGGCGCCAGCACAGATACGCAGTATTTT.

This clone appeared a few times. CDR3 nucleotide sequence: TGTGCCAGCTCCGCGGGGGGCAGGTACAATGAGCAGTTCTTC. Encoded protein: CASSAGGRYNEQFF. The chain couples TRBV5-6 to TRBJ2-1, with TRBD2 matching 8 bases. In germline, CDR1 is SGHDT, CDR2 YYEEEE. This CDR3 has 14 amino acids. V was pared by 7 bases and J by 4 bases, with 7 bases of the junction left unmatched.

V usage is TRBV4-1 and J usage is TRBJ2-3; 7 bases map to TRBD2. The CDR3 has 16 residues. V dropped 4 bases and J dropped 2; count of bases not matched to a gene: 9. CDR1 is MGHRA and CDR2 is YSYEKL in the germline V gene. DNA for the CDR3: TGCGCCAGCAGCCTCCTTTGGGGAGGGACCACAGATACGCAGTATTTT. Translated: CASSLLWGGTTDTQYF.

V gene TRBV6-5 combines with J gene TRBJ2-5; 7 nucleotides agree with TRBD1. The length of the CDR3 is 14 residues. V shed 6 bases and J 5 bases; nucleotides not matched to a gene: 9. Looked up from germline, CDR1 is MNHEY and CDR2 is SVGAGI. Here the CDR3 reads CASRRGQASETQYF. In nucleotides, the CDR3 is TGTGCCAGCAGACGCGGACAGGCCTCGGAGACCCAGTACTTC.

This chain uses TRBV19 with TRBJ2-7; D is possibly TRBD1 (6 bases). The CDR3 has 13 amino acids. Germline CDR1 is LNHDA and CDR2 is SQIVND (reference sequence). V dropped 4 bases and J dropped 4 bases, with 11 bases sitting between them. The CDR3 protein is CASSKQGVYEQYF. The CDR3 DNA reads TGTGCCAGTAGTAAACAGGGAGTGTACGAGCAGTACTTC.

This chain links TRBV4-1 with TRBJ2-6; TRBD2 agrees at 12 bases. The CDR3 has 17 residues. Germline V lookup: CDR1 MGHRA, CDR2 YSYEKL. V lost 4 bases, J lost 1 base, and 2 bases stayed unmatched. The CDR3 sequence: CASSLLAGGSGANVLTF. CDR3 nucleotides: TGCGCCAGCAGCCTACTAGCGGGAGGATCTGGGGCCAACGTCCTGACTTTC.

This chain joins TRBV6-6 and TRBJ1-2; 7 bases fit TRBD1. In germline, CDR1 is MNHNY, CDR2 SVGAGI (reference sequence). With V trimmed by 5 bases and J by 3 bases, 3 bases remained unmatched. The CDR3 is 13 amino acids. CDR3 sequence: CASSTGADYGYTF. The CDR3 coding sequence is TGTGCCAGCAGTACAGGGGCTGACTATGGCTACACCTTC.

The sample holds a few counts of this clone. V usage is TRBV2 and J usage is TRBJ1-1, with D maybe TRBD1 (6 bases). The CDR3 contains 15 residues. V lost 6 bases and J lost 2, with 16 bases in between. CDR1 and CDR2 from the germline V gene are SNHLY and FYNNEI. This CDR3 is CASRPPGVGNTEAFF. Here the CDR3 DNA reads TGTGCCAGCAGGCCTCCAGGGGTCGGTAACACTGAAGCTTTCTTT.

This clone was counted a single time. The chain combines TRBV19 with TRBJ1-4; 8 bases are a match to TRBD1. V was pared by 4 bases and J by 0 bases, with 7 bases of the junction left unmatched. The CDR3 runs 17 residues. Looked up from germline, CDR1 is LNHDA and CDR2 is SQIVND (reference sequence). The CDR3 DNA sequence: TGTGCCAGTAGTACCCGGGACAGGTTATCAACTAATGAAAAACTGTTTTTT. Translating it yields CASSTRDRLSTNEKLFF.

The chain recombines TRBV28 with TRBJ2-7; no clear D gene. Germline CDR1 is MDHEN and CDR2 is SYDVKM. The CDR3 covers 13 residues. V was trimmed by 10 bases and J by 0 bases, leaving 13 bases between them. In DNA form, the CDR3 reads TGTGCCACCCAACCTACGAACTCCTACGAGCAGTACTTC. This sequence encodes CATQPTNSYEQYF.

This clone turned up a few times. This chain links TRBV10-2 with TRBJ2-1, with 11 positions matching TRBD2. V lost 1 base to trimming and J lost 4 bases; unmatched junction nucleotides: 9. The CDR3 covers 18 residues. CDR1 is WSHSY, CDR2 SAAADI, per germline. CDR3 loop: CASSEFPGGTSGYNEQFF. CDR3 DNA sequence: TGCGCCAGCAGTGAGTTCCCTGGGGGGACTAGCGGTTACAATGAGCAGTTCTTC.

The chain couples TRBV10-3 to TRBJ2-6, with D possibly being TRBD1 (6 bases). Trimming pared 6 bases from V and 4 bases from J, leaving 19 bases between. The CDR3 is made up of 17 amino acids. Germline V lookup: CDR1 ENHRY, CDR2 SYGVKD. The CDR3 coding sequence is TGTGCCATCAGAGATACAGGGTGGGGGCAAGGGGCCAACGTCCTGACTTTC. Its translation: CAIRDTGWGQGANVLTF.

The CDR3 is CASSRTGAETQYF. The CDR3 DNA is TGTGCCAGCAGTAGGACAGGAGCAGAGACCCAGTACTTC. The rearrangement uses TRBV6-4 and TRBJ2-5; 7 nucleotides match TRBD1. CDR1 is MRHNA, CDR2 SNTAGT, per germline. The CDR3 spans 13 residues. V lost 5 bases and J lost 4; bases outside the gene matches: 4.

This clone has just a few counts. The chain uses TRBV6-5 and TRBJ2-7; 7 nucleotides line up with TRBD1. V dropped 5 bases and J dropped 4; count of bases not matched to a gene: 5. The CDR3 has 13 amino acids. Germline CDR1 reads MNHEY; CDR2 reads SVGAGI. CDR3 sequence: CASSPTGVYEQYF. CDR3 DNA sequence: TGTGCCAGCAGTCCAACAGGGGTATACGAGCAGTACTTC.

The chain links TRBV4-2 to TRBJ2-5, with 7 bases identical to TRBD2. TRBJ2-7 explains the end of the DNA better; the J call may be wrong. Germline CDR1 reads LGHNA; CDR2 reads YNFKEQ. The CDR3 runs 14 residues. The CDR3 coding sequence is TGTGCCAGCAGCCAACAGCGGGGAGCCTACGAGCAGTACTTC. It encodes CASSQQRGAYEQYF.

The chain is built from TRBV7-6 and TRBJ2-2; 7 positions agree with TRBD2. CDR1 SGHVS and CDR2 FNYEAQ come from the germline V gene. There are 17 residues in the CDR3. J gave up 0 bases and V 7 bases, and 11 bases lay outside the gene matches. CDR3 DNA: TGTGCCAGCAACAACTTCTACGCGGGAGCGAACACCGGGGAGCTGTTTTTT. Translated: CASNNFYAGANTGELFF.

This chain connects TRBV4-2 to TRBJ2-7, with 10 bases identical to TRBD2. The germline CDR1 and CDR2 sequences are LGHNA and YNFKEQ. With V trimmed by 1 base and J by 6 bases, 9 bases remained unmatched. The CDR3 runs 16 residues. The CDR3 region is CASSQAEELAGPEQYF. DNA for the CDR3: TGTGCCAGCAGCCAAGCCGAGGAACTAGCGGGACCCGAGCAGTACTTC.

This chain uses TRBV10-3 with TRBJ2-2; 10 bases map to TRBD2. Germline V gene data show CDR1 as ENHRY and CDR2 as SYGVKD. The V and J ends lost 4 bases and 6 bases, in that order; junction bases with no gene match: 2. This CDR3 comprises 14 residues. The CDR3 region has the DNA TGTGCCATCAGTGGCAGCGGGAGGGCCGGGGAGCTGTTTTTT. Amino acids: CAISGSGRAGELFF.

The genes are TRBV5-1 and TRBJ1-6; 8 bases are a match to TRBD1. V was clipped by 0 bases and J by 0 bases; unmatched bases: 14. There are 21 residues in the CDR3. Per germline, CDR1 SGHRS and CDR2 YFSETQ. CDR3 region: CASSLGDRGMRPSSYNSPLHF. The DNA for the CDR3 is TGCGCCAGCAGCTTGGGCGACAGGGGTATGAGACCCAGCTCCTATAATTCACCCCTCCACTTT.

The CDR3 sequence is CASSFLADTQYF. CDR3 sequence (DNA): TGTGCCAGCAGCTTTCTAGCAGATACGCAGTATTTT. V and J are TRBV5-4 and TRBJ2-3, with D unclear. V was pared by 2 bases and J by 4 bases, with 5 bases between. Germline-derived CDR1 and CDR2 are SGHNT and YYREEE (reference sequence). The CDR3 extends over 12 amino acids.

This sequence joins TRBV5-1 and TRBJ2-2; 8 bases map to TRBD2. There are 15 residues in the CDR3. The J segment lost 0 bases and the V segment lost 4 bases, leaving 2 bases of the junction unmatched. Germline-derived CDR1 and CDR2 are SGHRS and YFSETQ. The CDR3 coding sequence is TGCGCCAGCAGCCCGGGACTAGCGAACACCGGGGAGCTGTTTTTT. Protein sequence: CASSPGLANTGELFF.

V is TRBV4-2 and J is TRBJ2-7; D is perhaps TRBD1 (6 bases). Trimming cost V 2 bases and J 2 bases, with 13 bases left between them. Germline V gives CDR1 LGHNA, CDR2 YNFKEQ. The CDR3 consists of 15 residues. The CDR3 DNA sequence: TGTGCCAGCAGCCAAACTGCGACAGGCCCCTACGAGCAGTACTTC. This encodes CASSQTATGPYEQYF.

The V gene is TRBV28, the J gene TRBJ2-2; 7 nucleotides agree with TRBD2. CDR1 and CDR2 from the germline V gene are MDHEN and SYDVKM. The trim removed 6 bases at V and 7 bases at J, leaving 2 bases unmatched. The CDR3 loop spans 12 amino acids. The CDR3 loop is CASSTSVGELFF. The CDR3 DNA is TGTGCCAGCAGCACTAGCGTCGGGGAGCTGTTTTTT.

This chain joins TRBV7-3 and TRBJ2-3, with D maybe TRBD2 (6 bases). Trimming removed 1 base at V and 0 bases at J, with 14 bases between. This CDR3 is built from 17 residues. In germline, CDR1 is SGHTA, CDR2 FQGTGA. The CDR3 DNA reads TGTGCCAGCAGCTTAAATAGGCTAGCGCTTAGCACAGATACGCAGTATTTT. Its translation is CASSLNRLALSTDTQYF.